This TCR beta chain appears in the sequencing data of a study of response to subunit inactivated influenza vaccine. Overall study findings and caveats: The authors suggested that every seasonal influenza vaccination recruits few new T cells.

TCRdb reprocessed the RT-PCR reads with MiXCR, giving one entry per CDR3 protein. The sample has some 480,000 distinct CDR3 sequences, approximately 10% seen once. The V and J ends lost 8 bases and 0 bases, in that order; junction bases with no gene match: 4. Germline loops: CDR1 ENHRY, CDR2 SYGVKD. This CDR3 region has 14 residues. This clonotype was detected only a few times. Antigen specificity is unknown. This TCR derives from a man aged 50 to 60 who received an inactivated influenza vaccine. The rearrangement links TRBV10-3 to TRBJ2-7, with 10 bases fitting TRBD1. The material sequenced was PBMCs from blood, taken about 40 days after vaccination. The CDR3 DNA follows: TGTGCCATCCGGACAGGGGGTAGCTCCTACGAGCAGTACTTC. Translated, it gives CAIRTGGSSYEQYF.